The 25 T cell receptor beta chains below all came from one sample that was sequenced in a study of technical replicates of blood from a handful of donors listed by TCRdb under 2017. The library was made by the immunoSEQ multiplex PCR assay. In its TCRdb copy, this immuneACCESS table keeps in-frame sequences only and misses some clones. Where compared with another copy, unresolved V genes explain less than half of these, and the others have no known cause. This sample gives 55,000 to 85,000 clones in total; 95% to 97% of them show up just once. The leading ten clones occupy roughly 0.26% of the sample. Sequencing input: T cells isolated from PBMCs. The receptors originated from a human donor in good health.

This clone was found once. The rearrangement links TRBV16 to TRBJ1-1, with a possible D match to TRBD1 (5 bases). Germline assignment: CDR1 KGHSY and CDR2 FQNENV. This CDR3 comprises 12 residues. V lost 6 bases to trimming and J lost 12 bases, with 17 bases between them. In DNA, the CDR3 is TGTGCCAGCAGTCGCAGGGATCTCGGAACTTTCTTT. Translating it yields CASSRRDLGTFF.

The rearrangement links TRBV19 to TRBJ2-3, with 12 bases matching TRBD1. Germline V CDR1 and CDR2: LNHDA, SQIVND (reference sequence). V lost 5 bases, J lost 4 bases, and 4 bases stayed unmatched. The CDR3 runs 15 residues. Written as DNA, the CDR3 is TGTGCCAGTAGTTGGGGGACAGGGGGCCCAGATACGCAGTATTTT. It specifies CASSWGTGGPDTQYF.

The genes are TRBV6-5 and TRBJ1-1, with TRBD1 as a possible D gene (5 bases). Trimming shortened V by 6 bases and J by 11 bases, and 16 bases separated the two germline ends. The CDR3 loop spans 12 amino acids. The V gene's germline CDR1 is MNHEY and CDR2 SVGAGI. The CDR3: CASSPLGAAAFF. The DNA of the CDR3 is TGTGCCAGCAGCCCCCTAGGGGCAGCGGCTTTCTTT.

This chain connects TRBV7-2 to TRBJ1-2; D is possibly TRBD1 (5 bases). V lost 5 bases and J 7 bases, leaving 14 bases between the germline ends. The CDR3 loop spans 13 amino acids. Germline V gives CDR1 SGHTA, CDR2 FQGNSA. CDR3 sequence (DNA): TGTGCCAGCAGCCTTGGTCAGGGTGGTGGCTACACCTTC. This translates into CASSLGQGGGYTF.

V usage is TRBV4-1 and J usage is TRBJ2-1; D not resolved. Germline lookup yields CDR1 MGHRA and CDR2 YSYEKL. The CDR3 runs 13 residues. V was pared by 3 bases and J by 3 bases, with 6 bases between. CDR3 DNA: TGCGCCAGCAGCCAGAACTACTACAATGAGCAGTTCTTC. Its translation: CASSQNYYNEQFF.

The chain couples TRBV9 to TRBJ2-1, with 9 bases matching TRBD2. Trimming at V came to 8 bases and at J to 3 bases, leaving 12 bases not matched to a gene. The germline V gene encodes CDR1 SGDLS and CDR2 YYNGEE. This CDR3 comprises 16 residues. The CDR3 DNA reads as TGTGCCAGTACTGTGGGGGCTAGCGGGAACTACAATGAGCAGTTCTTC. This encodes CASTVGASGNYNEQFF.

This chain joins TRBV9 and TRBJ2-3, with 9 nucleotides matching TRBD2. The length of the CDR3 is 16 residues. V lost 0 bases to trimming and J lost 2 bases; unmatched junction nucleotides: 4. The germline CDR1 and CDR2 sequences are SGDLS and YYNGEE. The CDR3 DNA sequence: TGTGCCAGCAGCGTAGTAGCGGGAGATATCACAGATACGCAGTATTTT. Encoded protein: CASSVVAGDITDTQYF.

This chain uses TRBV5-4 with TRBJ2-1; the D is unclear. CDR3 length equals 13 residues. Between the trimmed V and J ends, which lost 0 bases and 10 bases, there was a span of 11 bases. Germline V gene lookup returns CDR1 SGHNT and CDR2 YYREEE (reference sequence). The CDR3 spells CASSLGPRGEQFF. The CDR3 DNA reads TGTGCCAGCAGCTTGGGCCCGAGAGGAGAGCAGTTCTTC.

DNA of the CDR3: TGTGCCAGCTCACCAGAGGATACGCAGTATTTT. Translation: CASSPEDTQYF. The rearrangement joins TRBV18 to TRBJ2-3; D ambiguous. CDR1 KGHSH and CDR2 LQKENI come from the germline V gene. The CDR3 length is 11 residues. V was pared by 2 bases and J by 6 bases, with 3 bases between.

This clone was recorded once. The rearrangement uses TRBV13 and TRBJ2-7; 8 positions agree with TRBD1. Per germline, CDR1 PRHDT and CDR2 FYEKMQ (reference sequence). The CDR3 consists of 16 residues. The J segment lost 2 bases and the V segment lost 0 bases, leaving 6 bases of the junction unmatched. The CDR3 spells CASSLGIPGQAYEQYF. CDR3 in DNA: TGTGCCAGCAGCTTAGGCATCCCGGGACAGGCCTACGAGCAGTACTTC.

Here the CDR3 reads CASSPLGPGGPTEAFF. Here the CDR3 DNA reads TGTGCCAGCAGCCCCCTGGGCCCCGGGGGGCCCACTGAAGCTTTCTTT. This chain connects TRBV11-2 to TRBJ1-1, with D possibly matching TRBD1 (6 bases). Per germline, CDR1 SGHAT and CDR2 FQNNGV. The ends were cut back, 5 bases at V and 4 bases at J, with 20 bases in the middle. This CDR3 comprises 16 residues.

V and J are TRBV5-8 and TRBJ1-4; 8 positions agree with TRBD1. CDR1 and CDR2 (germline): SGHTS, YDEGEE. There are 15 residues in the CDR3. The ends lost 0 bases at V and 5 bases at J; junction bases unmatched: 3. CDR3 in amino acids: CASSLGGQGNEKLFF. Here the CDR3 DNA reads TGTGCCAGCAGCTTGGGCGGACAGGGCAATGAAAAACTGTTTTTT.

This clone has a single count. CDR3 sequence (DNA): TGTGCCAGCAGCACAGACAGGGTCTATGGCTACACCTTC. It specifies CASSTDRVYGYTF. The chain employs TRBV2 and TRBJ1-2; 7 bases are a match to TRBD1. The CDR3 spans 13 residues. Germline V gene lookup returns CDR1 SNHLY and CDR2 FYNNEI. V lost 6 bases and J lost 4; bases outside the gene matches: 5.

CDR3 amino acids: CASLPGGTNTEAFF. The DNA for the CDR3 is TGTGCCAGCTTGCCAGGGGGGACGAACACTGAAGCTTTCTTT. The chain employs TRBV5-6 and TRBJ1-1, with 7 bases identical to TRBD1. Losses at the gene ends were 7 bases for V and 1 base for J; bases not matched to a gene: 7. This CDR3 has 14 amino acids. Germline CDR1 reads SGHDT; CDR2 reads YYEEEE.

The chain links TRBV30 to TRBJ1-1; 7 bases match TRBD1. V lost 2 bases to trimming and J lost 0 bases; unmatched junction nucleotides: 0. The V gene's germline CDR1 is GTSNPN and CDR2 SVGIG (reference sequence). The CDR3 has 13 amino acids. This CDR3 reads CAWSQGVNTEAFF. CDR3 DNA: TGTGCCTGGAGTCAGGGGGTGAACACTGAAGCTTTCTTT.

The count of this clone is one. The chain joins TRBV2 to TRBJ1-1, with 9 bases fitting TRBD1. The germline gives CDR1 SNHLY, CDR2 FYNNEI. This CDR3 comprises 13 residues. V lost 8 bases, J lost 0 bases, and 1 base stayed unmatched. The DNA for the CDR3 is TGTGCCAGCGGGACAGGGATGAACACTGAAGCTTTCTTT. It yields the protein CASGTGMNTEAFF.

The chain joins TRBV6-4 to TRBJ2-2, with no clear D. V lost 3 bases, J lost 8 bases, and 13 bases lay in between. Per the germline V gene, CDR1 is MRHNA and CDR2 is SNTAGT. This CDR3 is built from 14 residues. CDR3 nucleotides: TGTGCCAGCAGTGAAACCGTCGAGGCGGGGGAGCTGTTTTTT. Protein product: CASSETVEAGELFF.

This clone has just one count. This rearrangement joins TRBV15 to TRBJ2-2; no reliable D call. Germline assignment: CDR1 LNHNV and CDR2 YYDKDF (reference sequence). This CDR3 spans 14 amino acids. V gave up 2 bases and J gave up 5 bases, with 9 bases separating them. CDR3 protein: CATSRPWLTGELFF. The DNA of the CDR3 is TGTGCCACCAGCAGACCATGGCTGACCGGGGAGCTGTTTTTT.

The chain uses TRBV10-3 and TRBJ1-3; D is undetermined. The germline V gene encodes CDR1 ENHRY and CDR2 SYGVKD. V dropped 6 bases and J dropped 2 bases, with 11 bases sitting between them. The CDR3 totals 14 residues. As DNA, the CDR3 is TGTGCCATCAGGCCCGGGATAGCTGGAAACACCATATATTTT. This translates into CAIRPGIAGNTIYF.

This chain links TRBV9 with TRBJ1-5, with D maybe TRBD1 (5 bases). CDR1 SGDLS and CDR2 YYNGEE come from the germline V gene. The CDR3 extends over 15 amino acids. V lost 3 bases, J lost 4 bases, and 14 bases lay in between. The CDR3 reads CASSGGTPANQPQHF. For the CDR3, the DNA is TGTGCCAGCAGCGGCGGGACGCCTGCAAATCAGCCCCAGCATTTT.

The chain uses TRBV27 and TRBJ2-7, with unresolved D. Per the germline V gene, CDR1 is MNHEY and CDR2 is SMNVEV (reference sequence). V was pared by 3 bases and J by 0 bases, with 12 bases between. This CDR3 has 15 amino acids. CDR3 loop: CASSFLADSSYEQYF. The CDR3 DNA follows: TGTGCCAGCAGTTTTCTGGCGGATAGCTCCTACGAGCAGTACTTC.

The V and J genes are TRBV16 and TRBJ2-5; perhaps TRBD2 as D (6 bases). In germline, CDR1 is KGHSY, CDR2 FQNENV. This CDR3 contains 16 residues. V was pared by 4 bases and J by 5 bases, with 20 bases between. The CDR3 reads CASSPLIAAKRETQYF. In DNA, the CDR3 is TGTGCCAGCAGCCCTCTAATAGCGGCTAAACGGGAGACCCAGTACTTC.

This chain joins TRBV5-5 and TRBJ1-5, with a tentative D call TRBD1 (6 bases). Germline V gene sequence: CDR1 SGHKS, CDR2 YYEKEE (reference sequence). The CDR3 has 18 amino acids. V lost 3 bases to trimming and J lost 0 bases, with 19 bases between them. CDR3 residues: CASSSVSMGHHSNQPQHF. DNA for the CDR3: TGTGCCAGCAGCTCGGTTTCGATGGGACACCATAGCAATCAGCCCCAGCATTTT.

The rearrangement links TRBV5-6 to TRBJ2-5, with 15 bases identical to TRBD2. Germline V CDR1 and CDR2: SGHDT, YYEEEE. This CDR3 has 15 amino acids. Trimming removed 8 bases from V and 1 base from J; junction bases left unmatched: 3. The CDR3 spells CASGGLAGGQETQYF. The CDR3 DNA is TGTGCCAGTGGGGGACTAGCGGGAGGCCAAGAGACCCAGTACTTC.

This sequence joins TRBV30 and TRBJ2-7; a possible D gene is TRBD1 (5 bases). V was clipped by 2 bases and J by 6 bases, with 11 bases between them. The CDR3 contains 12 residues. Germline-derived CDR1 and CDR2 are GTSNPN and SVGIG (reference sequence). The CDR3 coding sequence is TGTGCCTGGAGTTCTACTGGGGCCGAGCAGTACTTC. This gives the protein CAWSSTGAEQYF.